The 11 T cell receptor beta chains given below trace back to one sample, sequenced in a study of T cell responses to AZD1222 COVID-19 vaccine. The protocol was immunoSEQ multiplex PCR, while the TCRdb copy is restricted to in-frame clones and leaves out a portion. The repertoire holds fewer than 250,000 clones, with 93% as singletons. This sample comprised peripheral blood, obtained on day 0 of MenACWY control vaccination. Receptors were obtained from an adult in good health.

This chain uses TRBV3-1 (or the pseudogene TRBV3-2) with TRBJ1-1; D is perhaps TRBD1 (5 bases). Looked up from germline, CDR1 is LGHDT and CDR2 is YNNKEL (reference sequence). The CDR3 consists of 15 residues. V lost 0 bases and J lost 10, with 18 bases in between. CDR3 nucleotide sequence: TGTGCCAGCAGCCAAGATTCGGCAGGGCAGTTAGGAGCTTTCTTT. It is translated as CASSQDSAGQLGAFF.

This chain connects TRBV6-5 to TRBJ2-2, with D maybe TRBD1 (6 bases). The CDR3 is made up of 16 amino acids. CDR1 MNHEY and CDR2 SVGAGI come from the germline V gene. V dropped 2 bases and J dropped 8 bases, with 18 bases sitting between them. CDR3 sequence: CASSYHTPGAGGELFF. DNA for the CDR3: TGTGCCAGCAGTTACCATACTCCAGGGGCCGGTGGGGAGCTGTTTTTT.

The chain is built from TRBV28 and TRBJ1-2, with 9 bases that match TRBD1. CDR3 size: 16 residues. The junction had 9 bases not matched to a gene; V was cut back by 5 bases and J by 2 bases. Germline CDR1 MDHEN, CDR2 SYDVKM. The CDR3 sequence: CASSTGSTGGNYGYTF. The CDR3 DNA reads TGTGCCAGCAGTACGGGGTCGACAGGGGGAAACTATGGCTACACCTTC.

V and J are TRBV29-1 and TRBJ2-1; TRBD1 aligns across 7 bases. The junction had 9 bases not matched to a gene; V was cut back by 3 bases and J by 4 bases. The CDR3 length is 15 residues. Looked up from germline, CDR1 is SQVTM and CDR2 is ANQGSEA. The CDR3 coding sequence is TGCAGCGTTGAGCTGAGGGACAGAAGGTACAATGAGCAGTTCTTC. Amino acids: CSVELRDRRYNEQFF.

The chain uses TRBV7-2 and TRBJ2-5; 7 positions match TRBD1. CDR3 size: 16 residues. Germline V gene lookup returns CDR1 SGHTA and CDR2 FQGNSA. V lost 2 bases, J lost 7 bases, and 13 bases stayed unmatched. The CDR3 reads CASSLRWTGPRRTQYF. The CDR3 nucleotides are TGTGCCAGCAGCTTAAGGTGGACAGGCCCTCGTCGGACCCAGTACTTC.

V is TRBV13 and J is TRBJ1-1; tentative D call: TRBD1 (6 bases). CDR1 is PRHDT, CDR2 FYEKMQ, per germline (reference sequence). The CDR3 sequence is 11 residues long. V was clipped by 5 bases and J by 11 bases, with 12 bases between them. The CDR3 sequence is CASSPRGRAFF. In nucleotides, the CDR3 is TGTGCCAGCAGCCCCAGGGGTCGGGCTTTCTTT.

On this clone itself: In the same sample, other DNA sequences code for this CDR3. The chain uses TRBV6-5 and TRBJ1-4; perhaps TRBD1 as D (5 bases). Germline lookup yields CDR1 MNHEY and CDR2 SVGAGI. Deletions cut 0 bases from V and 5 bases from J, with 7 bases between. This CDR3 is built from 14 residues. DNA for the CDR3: TGTGCCAGCAGTTACTCGTACAGGAATGAAAAACTGTTTTTT. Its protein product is CASSYSYRNEKLFF.

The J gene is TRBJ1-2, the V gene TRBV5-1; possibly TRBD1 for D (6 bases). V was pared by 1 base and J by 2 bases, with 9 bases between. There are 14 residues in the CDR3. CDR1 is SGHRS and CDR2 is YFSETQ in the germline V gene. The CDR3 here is CASSLFQGNYGYTF. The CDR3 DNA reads TGCGCCAGCAGCTTGTTTCAGGGGAACTATGGCTACACCTTC.

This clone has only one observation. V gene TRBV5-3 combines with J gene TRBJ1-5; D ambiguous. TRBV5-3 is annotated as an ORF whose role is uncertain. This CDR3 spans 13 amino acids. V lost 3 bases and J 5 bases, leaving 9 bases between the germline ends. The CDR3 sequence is CARSSPGHQPQHF. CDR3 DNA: TGTGCCAGAAGCTCCCCAGGACATCAGCCCCAGCATTTT.

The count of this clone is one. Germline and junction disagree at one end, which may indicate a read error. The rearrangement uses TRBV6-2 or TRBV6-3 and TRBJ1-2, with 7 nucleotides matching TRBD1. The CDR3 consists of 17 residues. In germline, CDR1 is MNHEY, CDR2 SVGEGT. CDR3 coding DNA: TGTGCCAGCAGTGACTCGCTGAGAGGGGGCGATTTGAATGGCTACACCTTC. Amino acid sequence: CASSDSLRGGDLNGYTF.

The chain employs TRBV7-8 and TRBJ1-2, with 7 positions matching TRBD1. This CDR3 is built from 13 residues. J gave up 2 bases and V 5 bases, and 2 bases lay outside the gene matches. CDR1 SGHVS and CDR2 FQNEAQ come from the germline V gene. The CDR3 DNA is TGTGCCAGCAGCGGGGGACAGAACTATGGCTACACCTTC. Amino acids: CASSGGQNYGYTF.